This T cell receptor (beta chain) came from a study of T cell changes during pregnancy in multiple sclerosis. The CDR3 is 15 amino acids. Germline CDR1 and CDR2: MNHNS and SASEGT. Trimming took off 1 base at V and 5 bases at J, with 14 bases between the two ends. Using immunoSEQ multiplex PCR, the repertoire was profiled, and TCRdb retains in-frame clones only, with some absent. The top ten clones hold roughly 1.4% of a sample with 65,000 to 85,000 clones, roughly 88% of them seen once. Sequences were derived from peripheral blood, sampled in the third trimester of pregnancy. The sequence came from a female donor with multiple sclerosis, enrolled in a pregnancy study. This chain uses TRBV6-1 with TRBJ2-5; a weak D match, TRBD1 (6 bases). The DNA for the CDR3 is TGTGCCAGCAGTGAAGGGCAGGGGATGTCGGAGACCCAGTACTTC. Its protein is CASSEGQGMSETQYF.